These 20 T cell receptor beta chains share one sample of origin, sequenced in a study of radiotherapy plus CTLA-4 blockade in lung cancer. Some clones are missing from TCRdb's copy, which holds only in-frame ones; the method was immunoSEQ multiplex PCR. The table has roughly 44,000 clones, around 76% seen once; the top ten hold approximately 10%. Sequenced material: peripheral blood, taken from a patient treated with radiotherapy plus ipilimumab. Receptor source: a human donor with non-small cell lung cancer who had stable disease on radiotherapy plus ipilimumab.

This chain uses TRBV25-1 with TRBJ1-1; 10 positions agree with TRBD1. V was clipped by 8 bases and J by 5 bases; unmatched bases: 20. CDR3 length equals 18 residues. CDR1 is MGHDK, CDR2 SYGVNS, per germline. The CDR3 region has the DNA TGTGCCAGCTTGGGGCCGGGACAGGGGCCCGGATGGAGGACTGAAGCTTTCTTT. Its translation is CASLGPGQGPGWRTEAFF.

The chain uses TRBV28 and TRBJ1-1; 9 bases match TRBD1. V trimming: 4 bases; J trimming: 7 bases; junction bases outside the gene matches: 4. CDR1 and CDR2 from the germline V gene are MDHEN and SYDVKM. CDR3 length equals 13 residues. As DNA, the CDR3 is TGTGCCAGCAGTTACGGACAGGGGCTTGAAGCTTTCTTT. It yields the protein CASSYGQGLEAFF.

This clone is labeled medium-sized. The gene calls are TRBV7-8 and TRBJ1-5, with D perhaps TRBD1 (5 bases). CDR1 and CDR2 (germline): SGHVS, FQNEAQ. This CDR3 spans 16 amino acids. V lost 3 bases to trimming and J lost 5 bases, with 17 bases between them. The CDR3 nucleotides are TGTGCCAGCAGCTTCGGCTCGGGGCTCGGGGATCAGCCCCAGCATTTT. This translates into CASSFGSGLGDQPQHF.

This chain joins TRBV7-8 and TRBJ2-4; 7 nucleotides match TRBD2. V lost 1 base, J lost 7 bases, and 13 bases stayed unmatched. Germline V gene data show CDR1 as SGHVS and CDR2 as FQNEAQ. CDR3 size: 17 residues. CDR3 region: CASSLDGGTPTRNIQYF. CDR3 in DNA: TGTGCCAGCAGCTTAGACGGGGGGACCCCGACTCGGAACATTCAGTACTTC. Using reference TRBV7-8 and TRBJ2-4 for the parts outside the CDR3, the full variable domain is GAGVSQSPRYKVAKRGQDVALRCDPISGHVSLFWYQQALGQGPEFLTYFQNEAQLDKSGLPSDRFFAERPEGSVSTLKIQRTQQEDSAVYLCASSLDGGTPTRNIQYFGAGTRLSVL.

The rearrangement joins TRBV7-9 to TRBJ2-2; D may be TRBD1 or TRBD2 (5 bases each). With 7 bases removed from V and 3 bases from J, the gap between germline ends came to 12 bases. CDR1 is SEHNR and CDR2 is FQNEAQ in the germline V gene (reference sequence). The CDR3 extends over 14 amino acids. Written as DNA, the CDR3 is TGTGCCAGCACCTTGGGGGTTCACACCGGGGAGCTGTTTTTT. It translates to CASTLGVHTGELFF.

V is TRBV6-5 and J is TRBJ2-3, with 9 bases aligning to TRBD2. V was clipped by 2 bases and J by 1 base; unmatched bases: 4. Looked up from germline, CDR1 is MNHEY and CDR2 is SVGAGI. The CDR3 totals 16 residues. The CDR3: CASSYGASGGTDTQYF. In nucleotides, the CDR3 is TGTGCCAGCAGTTACGGGGCTAGCGGGGGCACAGATACGCAGTATTTT.

The chain joins TRBV7-2 to TRBJ2-7; TRBD1 matches 9 bases. Germline V CDR1 and CDR2: SGHTA, FQGNSA. V dropped 5 bases and J dropped 1; count of bases not matched to a gene: 9. The CDR3 runs to 16 residues. The CDR3 DNA reads TGTGCCAGCAGCCCGGGCGGGACAGGGAAGTCCTACGAGCAGTACTTC. The encoded protein is CASSPGGTGKSYEQYF.

This rearrangement joins TRBV4-3 to TRBJ2-2, with a weak D call TRBD1 (5 bases). CDR1 is LGHNA and CDR2 is YSLEER in the germline V gene. The CDR3 spans 15 residues. Trimming removed 0 bases at V and 2 bases at J, with 7 bases between. In DNA, the CDR3 is TGCGCCAGCAGCCAAGAATGGACAAACACCGGGGAGCTGTTTTTT. It specifies CASSQEWTNTGELFF.

CDR3 amino acids: CASSFYSTGTEAFF. For the CDR3, the DNA is TGTGCCAGTAGTTTTTACTCAACAGGGACTGAAGCTTTCTTT. The chain joins TRBV19 to TRBJ1-1, with a weak D call TRBD1 (6 bases). This CDR3 spans 14 amino acids. V lost 5 bases and J lost 5, with 15 bases in between. The germline V gene encodes CDR1 LNHDA and CDR2 SQIVND (reference sequence).

This chain connects TRBV18 to TRBJ1-1; the match to TRBD1 covers 8 bases. J was trimmed by 0 bases and V by 3 bases; bases with no gene match: 9. The V gene's germline CDR1 is KGHSH and CDR2 LQKENI. This CDR3 has 17 amino acids. The CDR3 DNA is TGTGCCAGCTCACCTGCGGGGACAGGCCTATTGAACACTGAAGCTTTCTTT. Its protein is CASSPAGTGLLNTEAFF.

The rearrangement joins TRBV6-5 to TRBJ2-7; a possible D gene is TRBD2 (6 bases). The CDR3 is made up of 13 amino acids. Trimming stripped 5 bases from V and 4 bases from J, with 12 bases between. Germline V CDR1 and CDR2: MNHEY, SVGAGI. The CDR3 sequence: CASSGDGGYEQYV. CDR3 sequence (DNA): TGTGCCAGCAGTGGAGATGGGGGGTACGAGCAGTACGTC.

Concerning this clone: The same CDR3 arises from other DNA sequences in this sample as well. This chain joins TRBV9 and TRBJ1-6; tentatively, D is TRBD1 (5 bases). The CDR3 is 14 amino acids. With 4 bases removed from V and 8 bases from J, the gap between germline ends came to 13 bases. The germline gives CDR1 SGDLS, CDR2 YYNGEE. CDR3 DNA: TGTGCCAGCAGCAGTCAGGGTGGGTATTCACCCCTCCACTTT. Residues: CASSSQGGYSPLHF.

There are a few counts of this clone. CDR3 protein: CAISESGQGGQPQHF. CDR3 DNA: TGTGCCATCAGTGAGTCAGGACAGGGCGGGCAGCCCCAGCATTTT. The chain combines TRBV10-3 with TRBJ1-5; 8 nucleotides line up with TRBD1. CDR3 length equals 15 residues. Germline V gene lookup returns CDR1 ENHRY and CDR2 SYGVKD. The J segment lost 7 bases and the V segment lost 0 bases, leaving 5 bases of the junction unmatched.

The rearrangement uses TRBV28 and TRBJ2-1; no reliable D call. There are 15 residues in the CDR3. Germline-derived CDR1 and CDR2 are MDHEN and SYDVKM. Trimming shortened V by 1 base and J by 5 bases, and 12 bases separated the two germline ends. CDR3 sequence reads: CASSLSGAHNNEQFF. In DNA, the CDR3 is TGTGCCAGCAGTTTATCCGGTGCCCATAACAATGAGCAGTTCTTC.

The chain links TRBV6-5 to TRBJ1-5, with D possibly being TRBD1 (6 bases). The V gene lost 6 bases and the J gene lost 6 bases, with 15 bases spanning the gap. CDR1 and CDR2 (germline): MNHEY, SVGAGI. This CDR3 has 14 residues. The CDR3 nucleotides read TGTGCCAGCAGCCCGGGGACATCCGTTCAGCCCCAGCATTTT. This sequence encodes CASSPGTSVQPQHF.

This clone was seen a single time. The chain joins TRBV27 to TRBJ1-5; 7 nucleotides agree with TRBD1. The trim removed 4 bases at V and 0 bases at J, leaving 3 bases unmatched. The CDR3 is made up of 15 amino acids. Germline CDR1 reads MNHEY; CDR2 reads SMNVEV (reference sequence). For the CDR3, the DNA is TGTGCCAGCAGTTCCGGGACAGATAGCAATCAGCCCCAGCATTTT. It specifies CASSSGTDSNQPQHF.

The chain carries TRBV7-9 and TRBJ2-3; D not certain. Germline V gene sequence: CDR1 SEHNR, CDR2 FQNEAQ (reference sequence). The CDR3 loop spans 15 amino acids. Trimming stripped 2 bases from V and 8 bases from J, with 17 bases between. CDR3 DNA sequence: TGTGCCAGCAGCTTACTAGATGGCTCAACGGGTACGCAGTATTTT. Residues: CASSLLDGSTGTQYF. The entire variable domain, with the rest obtained from reference TRBV7-9 and TRBJ2-3, is as follows: DTGVSQNPRHKITKRGQNVTFRCDPISEHNRLYWYRQTLGQGPEFLTYFQNEAQLEKSRLLSDRFSAERPKGSFSTLEIQRTEQGDSAMYLCASSLLDGSTGTQYFGPGTRLTVL.

V gene TRBV27 combines with J gene TRBJ1-5; 7 nucleotides line up with TRBD1. The CDR3 is 15 amino acids. J gave up 6 bases and V 6 bases, and 11 bases lay outside the gene matches. The V gene's germline CDR1 is MNHEY and CDR2 SMNVEV (reference sequence). CDR3 sequence: CASRADRTGGQPQHF. The DNA for the CDR3 is TGTGCCAGCAGAGCTGATCGGACAGGTGGTCAGCCCCAGCATTTT.

The chain uses TRBV19 and TRBJ1-5, with TRBD1 matching over 7 bases. V lost 1 base, J lost 7 bases, and 7 bases stayed unmatched. The CDR3 extends over 15 amino acids. Germline CDR1 and CDR2: LNHDA and SQIVND (reference sequence). Here the CDR3 reads CASSIGAGGWQPQHF. In nucleotides, the CDR3 is TGTGCCAGTAGTATAGGGGCAGGGGGTTGGCAGCCCCAGCATTTT. Variable domain in full (rest from reference TRBV19 and TRBJ1-5): DGGITQSPKYLFRKEGQNVTLSCEQNLNHDAMYWYRQDPGQGLRLIYYSQIVNDFQKGDIAEGYSVSREKKESFPLTVTSAQKNPTAFYLCASSIGAGGWQPQHFGDGTRLSIL.

This clone was recorded once. The V gene is TRBV5-4, the J gene TRBJ2-5, with D perhaps being TRBD1 or TRBD2 (6 bases each). The tail of the sequence fits TRBJ2-7 better, so the J call may be wrong. The CDR3 contains 14 residues. Germline CDR1 is SGHNT and CDR2 is YYREEE (reference sequence). The CDR3 here is CASSFSGGRDEQYF. The DNA for the CDR3 is TGTGCCAGCAGCTTTTCCGGGGGCCGGGACGAGCAGTACTTC.